One and the same sample provided the 8 T cell receptor beta chains below, sequenced in a study of blood T cell repertoires in COVID-19. Clones were sequenced by immunoSEQ multiplex PCR, and TCRdb holds only the in-frame ones, with some missing. Of some 250,000 clones in the sample, approximately 90% were seen once. The specimen was PBMCs or T cells enriched from blood (not recorded which). All receptors come from a human donor in a cohort exposed to, infected with or recovered from COVID-19 (not recorded which). The donor label of this sample is uncertain.

The chain joins TRBV5-6 to TRBJ1-2; D unclear. The germline V gene has CDR1 SGHDT and CDR2 YYEEEE. The CDR3 has 13 residues. V lost 0 bases and J 2 bases, leaving 5 bases between the germline ends. CDR3: CASSLGTNYGYTF. CDR3 nucleotide sequence: TGTGCCAGCAGCTTGGGTACAAACTATGGCTACACCTTC.

V gene TRBV7-2 combines with J gene TRBJ1-2; no firm D call. The CDR3 length is 14 residues. The germline gives CDR1 SGHTA, CDR2 FQGNSA. The V end lost 6 bases, the J end lost 0 bases, and 11 bases lay between the germline ends. CDR3 coding DNA: TGTGCCAGCAGTCTCGGGTCGGCTAACTATGGCTACACCTTC. Protein sequence: CASSLGSANYGYTF.

The chain carries TRBV5-6 and TRBJ2-7; D gene unclear. This CDR3 spans 15 amino acids. Germline V gene sequence: CDR1 SGHDT, CDR2 YYEEEE. V lost 2 bases and J 5 bases, leaving 17 bases between the germline ends. The CDR3 nucleotides are TGTGCCAGCAGCTTTATAAAGTACGGAGACGACGAGCAGTACTTC. This sequence encodes CASSFIKYGDDEQYF.

The V and J genes are TRBV20-1 and TRBJ1-1; no definite D call. V lost 7 bases and J lost 4, with 10 bases in between. This CDR3 is 11 amino acids long. Germline CDR1 is DFQATT and CDR2 is SNEGSKA (reference sequence). The CDR3, as DNA: TGCAGTGTATACGGGTCCACTGAAGCTTTCTTT. Amino acids: CSVYGSTEAFF.

This clone appeared a few times. The chain uses TRBV24-1 and TRBJ2-1; TRBD1 matches at 8 bases. The junction had 8 bases not matched to a gene; V was cut back by 5 bases and J by 6 bases. CDR3 length: 15 amino acids. From germline, CDR1 is KGHDR and CDR2 SFDVKD. As DNA, the CDR3 is TGTGCCACCAGTGGTGCCCAGACAGGGGTCAATGAGCAGTTCTTC. Translating gives CATSGAQTGVNEQFF.

This rearrangement joins TRBV9 to TRBJ2-5, with 7 positions matching TRBD2. The germline V gene encodes CDR1 SGDLS and CDR2 YYNGEE. The CDR3 has 14 residues. Unmatched junction bases numbered 7, after V lost 3 bases and J lost 5 bases. Here the CDR3 DNA reads TGTGCCAGCAGCGCGCCCGGGGGGAGTGAGACCCAGTACTTC. Residues: CASSAPGGSETQYF.

The V and J genes are TRBV11-3 and TRBJ2-3, with TRBD2 matching 8 bases. Germline CDR1 reads SGHNT; CDR2 reads YENEEA. With V trimmed by 4 bases and J by 1 base, 7 bases remained unmatched. This CDR3 spans 16 amino acids. The chain's CDR3 is CASSSSSGLGTDTQYF. The CDR3, as DNA: TGTGCCAGCAGCTCGTCATCGGGACTAGGCACAGATACGCAGTATTTT.

This chain joins TRBV11-2 and TRBJ2-7, with 8 nucleotides matching TRBD1. Per germline, CDR1 SGHAT and CDR2 FQNNGV. The CDR3 runs 15 residues. The V and J ends lost 4 bases and 2 bases, in that order; junction bases with no gene match: 7. The CDR3 reads CASSSPGTGAYEQYF. The CDR3 DNA sequence: TGTGCCAGCAGCTCCCCCGGGACAGGAGCCTACGAGCAGTACTTC.